Shown below are 9 T cell receptor beta chains from a single sample sequenced in a study of blood T cell repertoires in COVID-19. Libraries were prepared by immunoSEQ multiplex PCR; TCRdb keeps only in-frame clonotypes and omits some of them. The data contain 78,000 or so clones, roughly nine tenths of them singletons. The material sequenced was peripheral blood. These receptors originate from a man between 50 and 59 years old with active or convalescent COVID-19.

The chain recombines TRBV25-1 with TRBJ2-5, with a weak D call TRBD1 (5 bases). CDR3 length equals 14 residues. From germline, CDR1 is MGHDK and CDR2 SYGVNS. V lost 5 bases and J lost 0, with 10 bases in between. The CDR3 DNA follows: TGTGCCAGCAGTCTTGACAGATACCAAGAGACCCAGTACTTC. This gives the protein CASSLDRYQETQYF.

The chain combines TRBV10-2 with TRBJ1-2; the D gene is possibly TRBD1 (5 bases). The germline V gene encodes CDR1 WSHSY and CDR2 SAAADI. The CDR3 is made up of 15 amino acids. Trimming cost V 3 bases and J 4 bases, with 15 bases left between them. CDR3: CASSETGEMIYGYTF. CDR3 coding DNA: TGCGCCAGCAGTGAAACAGGAGAAATGATCTATGGCTACACCTTC.

The chain employs TRBV7-9 and TRBJ1-5, with D possibly being TRBD1 (6 bases). The CDR3 runs to 14 residues. Looked up from germline, CDR1 is SEHNR and CDR2 is FQNEAQ (reference sequence). Trimming removed 6 bases from V and 3 bases from J, with 12 bases in between. The DNA of the CDR3 is TGTGCCAGCAGTTCCGGACAGACCAATCAGCCCCAGCATTTT. Residues: CASSSGQTNQPQHF.

The genes are TRBV7-2 and TRBJ2-7; tentative D call: TRBD1 (6 bases). Germline V gene sequence: CDR1 SGHTA, CDR2 FQGNSA. There are 14 residues in the CDR3. Trimming removed 5 bases at V and 7 bases at J, with 18 bases between. CDR3 region: CASSPDVGAGEQYF. Here the CDR3 DNA reads TGTGCCAGCAGCCCTGACGTGGGGGCTGGAGAGCAGTACTTC.

The chain carries TRBV25-1 and TRBJ2-3, with 8 bases matching TRBD2. The CDR3 extends over 16 amino acids. The germline CDR1 and CDR2 sequences are MGHDK and SYGVNS. The trim removed 5 bases at V and 0 bases at J, leaving 7 bases unmatched. CDR3 loop: CASSKERGPSTDTQYF. The CDR3 bases are TGTGCCAGCAGTAAAGAGCGGGGGCCTAGCACAGATACGCAGTATTTT.

The J gene is TRBJ1-6, the V gene TRBV30; D call uncertain. This CDR3 contains 13 residues. CDR1 is GTSNPN and CDR2 is SVGIG in the germline V gene (reference sequence). Deletions cut 5 bases from V and 8 bases from J, with 13 bases between. The CDR3 bases are TGTGCCTGGGGCGAACAAAATTATTCACCCCTCCACTTT. Protein sequence: CAWGEQNYSPLHF.

This chain joins TRBV6-5 and TRBJ2-2, with 9 bases lining up with TRBD1. This CDR3 contains 14 residues. V was pared by 7 bases and J by 5 bases, with 5 bases of the junction left unmatched. Germline CDR1 is MNHEY and CDR2 is SVGAGI. CDR3 DNA sequence: TGTGCCAGCAAGCCGACAGGGGGGACCGGGGAGCTGTTTTTT. Translated, it gives CASKPTGGTGELFF.

The chain combines TRBV6-1 with TRBJ2-2; D is unresolved. The CDR3 covers 14 residues. V lost 1 base and J lost 6, with 9 bases in between. Germline lookup yields CDR1 MNHNS and CDR2 SASEGT. This chain's CDR3 is CASSEGISAGELFF. The DNA for the CDR3 is TGTGCCAGCAGTGAAGGAATTTCGGCCGGGGAGCTGTTTTTT.

Points on this clone: Different DNA sequences within this sample yield the same CDR3. The chain employs TRBV20-1 and TRBJ2-7; tentatively, D is TRBD2 (6 bases). CDR1 DFQATT and CDR2 SNEGSKA come from the germline V gene (reference sequence). The CDR3 has 11 amino acids. Trimming left V 3 bases short and J 5 bases short, with 8 bases between. The CDR3 reads CSARAGHEQYV. CDR3 bases: TGCAGTGCTAGGGCGGGGCACGAGCAGTACGTC.